One and the same sample provided the 5 T cell receptor beta chains below, sequenced in a study of T cell changes during pregnancy in multiple sclerosis. Produced via immunoSEQ multiplex PCR; TCRdb's table is partial and in-frame only. The top ten clones hold about 1.7% of a sample with about 57,000 clones, approximately 89% of them seen once. Source: peripheral blood, taken after pregnancy. Every receptor here comes from a female donor with multiple sclerosis, enrolled in a pregnancy study.

The chain employs TRBV5-1 and TRBJ2-7; no clear D. CDR1 SGHRS and CDR2 YFSETQ come from the germline V gene. There are 16 residues in the CDR3. V was trimmed by 0 bases and J by 0 bases, leaving 13 bases between them. This CDR3 is CASSLGYPLSSYEQYF. CDR3 in DNA: TGCGCCAGCAGCTTGGGGTACCCCTTGAGCTCCTACGAGCAGTACTTC.

A few counts support this clone. This chain connects TRBV5-1 to TRBJ1-1; possible D gene TRBD1, 6 bases. V lost 3 bases and J 6 bases, leaving 15 bases between the germline ends. The CDR3 consists of 14 residues. Germline V gene data show CDR1 as SGHRS and CDR2 as YFSETQ. CDR3 sequence (DNA): TGCGCCAGCAGCTCGACCCCAGGGGTCGCTGAAGCTTTCTTT. Its translation is CASSSTPGVAEAFF.

The gene calls are TRBV13 and TRBJ1-2, with D possibly matching TRBD1 (5 bases). Trimming took off 2 bases at V and 6 bases at J, with 10 bases between the two ends. Germline V lookup: CDR1 PRHDT, CDR2 FYEKMQ (reference sequence). CDR3 length: 13 amino acids. DNA of the CDR3: TGTGCCAGCAGCTTAAGGGGCGGCCATGGCTACACCTTC. It specifies CASSLRGGHGYTF. The full variable domain, in which reference TRBV13 and TRBJ1-2 provide the parts outside the CDR3, is AAGVIQSPRHLIKEKRETATLKCYPIPRHDTVYWYQQGPGQDPQFLISFYEKMQSDKGSIPDRFSAQQFSDYHSELNMSSLELGDSALYFCASSLRGGHGYTFGSGTRLTVV.

The chain has TRBV7-2 and TRBJ2-5; D unclear. The CDR3 contains 13 residues. Germline CDR1 reads SGHTA; CDR2 reads FQGNSA. V was trimmed by 1 base and J by 5 bases, leaving 8 bases between them. The CDR3 DNA reads as TGTGCCAGCAGCTTAGTTTTTCGGGAGACCCAGTACTTC. Translating gives CASSLVFRETQYF.

V usage is TRBV5-1 and J usage is TRBJ2-5; 8 bases agree with TRBD1. The V gene end was trimmed by 0 bases and the J gene end by 5 bases; junction bases not matched to a gene: 3. The CDR3 loop spans 14 amino acids. Germline V gives CDR1 SGHRS, CDR2 YFSETQ. Here the CDR3 DNA reads TGCGCCAGCAGCTTGGACAGGGGGGACGAGACCCAGTACTTC. Its translation: CASSLDRGDETQYF. The complete variable domain, with remaining parts taken from reference TRBV5-1 and TRBJ2-5, reads KAGVTQTPRYLIKTRGQQVTLSCSPISGHRSVSWYQQTPGQGLQFLFEYFSETQRNKGNFPGRFSGRQFSNSRSEMNVSTLELGDSALYLCASSLDRGDETQYFGPGTRLLVL.